This TCR beta chain is from a study of blood T cell repertoires in COVID-19. Study-wide context: The origin of the acute and convalescent COVID-19 samples was the United States, Italy and Spain.

Clones were read by immunoSEQ multiplex PCR, and TCRdb kept only the in-frame ones, dropping some. Of roughly 67,000 clones in the sample, approximately 81% were seen once. The CDR3 length is 15 residues. Germline-derived CDR1 and CDR2 are SGHAT and FQNNGV. V lost 1 base, J lost 5 bases, and 11 bases lay in between. The chain couples TRBV11-2 to TRBJ2-2; a weak D match, TRBD2 (6 bases). The sequence was obtained from a man between 45 and 60 years old with active COVID-19. Sequenced sample: peripheral blood. CDR3 in amino acids: CASSLAGVRTGELFF. The CDR3 region has the DNA TGTGCCAGCAGCTTAGCGGGGGTTAGGACCGGGGAGCTGTTTTTT.